Listed below are T cell receptor beta chains from one sample, sequenced in a study of T cell responses to AZD1222 COVID-19 vaccine. TCRdb's copy holds only in-frame clones and misses some; the assay was immunoSEQ multiplex PCR. The sample yields more than 150,000 clones, roughly nine tenths seen once. This material consisted of peripheral blood, taken 28 days after the second AZD1222 dose. Receptors were obtained from an adult who received the AZD1222 COVID-19 vaccine. The CDR3 runs from the conserved cysteine through the conserved F or W.

j_gene | v_gene | CDR3aa
TRBJ2-7 | TRBV7-2 | CASSSYSAPYEQYF
TRBJ2-1 | TRBV28 | CASSLFGTSGYNEQFF
TRBJ1-4 | TRBV7-9 | CASSKEGLNEKLFF
TRBJ1-2 | TRBV9 | CASSVATKGQGSGYTF
TRBJ1-6 | TRBV4-2 | CASSHPRDRVNSPLHF
TRBJ2-2 | TRBV9 | CASSGGSLNTGELFF
TRBJ1-4 | TRBV7-2 | CASRQASEKLFF
TRBJ1-5 | TRBV28 | CASLQGGSTPTIAQHF
TRBJ2-5 | TRBV28 | CASSPGTAYQETQYF
TRBJ1-5 | TRBV30 | CAWRGTGAYQPQHF
TRBJ2-1 | TRBV18 | CASSQEGLYNEQFF
TRBJ2-5 | TRBV7-3 | CASSPRRGNWETQYF
TRBJ2-2 | TRBV15 | CATSYRGQVNTGELFF
TRBJ2-2 | TRBV27 | CASSPRGGQRNGGDPGELFF
TRBJ2-1 | TRBV18 | CASEDRASNNEQFF
TRBJ1-4 | TRBV11-3 | CASSLGVGANEKLFF
TRBJ2-3 | TRBV11-2 | CASSPDFNTDTQYF
TRBJ1-1 | TRBV7-3 | CASSPTVGTEAFF
TRBJ1-6 | TRBV11-1 | CASSVSSGGNSPLHF
TRBJ1-6 | TRBV11-3 | CASSLGSDNSPLHF
TRBJ1-1 | TRBV6-5 | CASSQTGNTEAFF
TRBJ2-7 | TRBV12-3/TRBV12-4 | CASSLAGGLEQYF
TRBJ1-5 | TRBV28 | CASSRNQPQHF
TRBJ2-7 | TRBV2 | CASSGGYEQYF
TRBJ2-3 | TRBV7-2 | CASSPPTTVTDTQYF
TRBJ2-2 | TRBV7-3 | CASSQYGPNTGELFF
TRBJ2-1 | TRBV11-2 | CASSLTSGTAVEQFF